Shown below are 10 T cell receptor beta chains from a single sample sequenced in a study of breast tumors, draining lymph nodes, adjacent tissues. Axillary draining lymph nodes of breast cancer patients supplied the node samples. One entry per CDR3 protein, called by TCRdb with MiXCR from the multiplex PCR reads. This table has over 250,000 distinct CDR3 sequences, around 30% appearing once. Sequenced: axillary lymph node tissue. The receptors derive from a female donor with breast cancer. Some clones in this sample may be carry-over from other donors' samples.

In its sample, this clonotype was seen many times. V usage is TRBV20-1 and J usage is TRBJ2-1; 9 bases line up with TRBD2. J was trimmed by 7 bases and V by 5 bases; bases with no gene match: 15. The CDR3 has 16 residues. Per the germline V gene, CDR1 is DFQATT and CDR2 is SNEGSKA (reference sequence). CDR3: CSAELPGLAGLNEQFF. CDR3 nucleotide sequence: TGCAGTGCTGAATTACCGGGACTAGCCGGTTTGAATGAGCAGTTCTTC.

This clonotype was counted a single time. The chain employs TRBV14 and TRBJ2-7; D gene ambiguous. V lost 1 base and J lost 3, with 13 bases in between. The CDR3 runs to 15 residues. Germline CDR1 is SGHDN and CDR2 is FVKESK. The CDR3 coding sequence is TGTGCCAGCAGCCAAGGCAGGTTAGACGTCTACGAGCAGTACTTC. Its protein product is CASSQGRLDVYEQYF.

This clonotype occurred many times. CDR3 bases: TGTGCCACCAGCAGCGATGGAAATGAGCAGTTCTTC. Its translation is CATSSDGNEQFF. V usage is TRBV15 and J usage is TRBJ2-1; no clear D gene. Trimming pared 3 bases from V and 7 bases from J, leaving 7 bases between. Per germline, CDR1 LNHNV and CDR2 YYDKDF (reference sequence). CDR3 length: 12 amino acids.

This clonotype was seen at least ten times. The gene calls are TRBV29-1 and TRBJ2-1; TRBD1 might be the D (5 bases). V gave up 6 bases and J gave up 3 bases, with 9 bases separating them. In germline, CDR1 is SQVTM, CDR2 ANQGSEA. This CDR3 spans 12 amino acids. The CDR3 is CSVAGNYNEQFF. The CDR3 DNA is TGCAGCGTAGCAGGGAACTACAATGAGCAGTTCTTC.

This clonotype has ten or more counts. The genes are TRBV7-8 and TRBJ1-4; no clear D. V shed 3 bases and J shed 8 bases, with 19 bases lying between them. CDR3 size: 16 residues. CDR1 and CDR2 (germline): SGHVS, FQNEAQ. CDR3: CASSFRPSLLKEKLFF. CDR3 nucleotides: TGTGCCAGCAGCTTTCGGCCGAGCCTCTTGAAAGAAAAACTGTTTTTT.

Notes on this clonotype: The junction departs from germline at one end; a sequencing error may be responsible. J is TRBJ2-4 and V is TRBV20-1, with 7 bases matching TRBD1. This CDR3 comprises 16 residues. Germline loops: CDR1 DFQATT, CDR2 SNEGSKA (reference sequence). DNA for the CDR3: TGCGGTGCTAGGGCCGCTGGGACAGCCCAAAAAAACATTCAGTACTTC. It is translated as CGARAAGTAQKNIQYF.

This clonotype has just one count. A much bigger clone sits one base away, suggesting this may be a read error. CDR3 in DNA: TGTGCCAGCAGCTTTAGCGGGAGGCCCCCGTATTTT. Its translation is CASSFSGRPPYF. The chain carries TRBV7-2 and TRBJ2-3, with 10 bases matching TRBD2. The germline V gene encodes CDR1 SGHTA and CDR2 FQGNSA. The CDR3 covers 12 residues. J was trimmed by 14 bases and V by 3 bases; bases with no gene match: 5.

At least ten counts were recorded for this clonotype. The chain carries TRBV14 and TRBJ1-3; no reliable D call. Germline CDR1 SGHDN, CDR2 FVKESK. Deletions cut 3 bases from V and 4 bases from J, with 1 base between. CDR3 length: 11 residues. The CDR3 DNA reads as TGTGCCAGCAGCCAGGGAAACACCATATATTTT. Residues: CASSQGNTIYF.

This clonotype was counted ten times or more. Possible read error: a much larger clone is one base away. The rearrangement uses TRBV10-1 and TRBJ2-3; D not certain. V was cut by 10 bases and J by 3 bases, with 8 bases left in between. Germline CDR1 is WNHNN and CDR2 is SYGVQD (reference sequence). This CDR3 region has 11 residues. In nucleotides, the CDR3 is TGCGCCAACAGAGATACAGATACGCAGTATTTT. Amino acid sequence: CANRDTDTQYF.

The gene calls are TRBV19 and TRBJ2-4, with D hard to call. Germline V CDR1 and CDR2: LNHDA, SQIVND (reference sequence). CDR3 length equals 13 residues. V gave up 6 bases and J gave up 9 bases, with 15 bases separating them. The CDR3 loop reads CASSLHEDRIQYF. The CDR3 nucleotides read TGTGCCAGTAGCCTCCATGAGGACCGCATTCAGTACTTC.